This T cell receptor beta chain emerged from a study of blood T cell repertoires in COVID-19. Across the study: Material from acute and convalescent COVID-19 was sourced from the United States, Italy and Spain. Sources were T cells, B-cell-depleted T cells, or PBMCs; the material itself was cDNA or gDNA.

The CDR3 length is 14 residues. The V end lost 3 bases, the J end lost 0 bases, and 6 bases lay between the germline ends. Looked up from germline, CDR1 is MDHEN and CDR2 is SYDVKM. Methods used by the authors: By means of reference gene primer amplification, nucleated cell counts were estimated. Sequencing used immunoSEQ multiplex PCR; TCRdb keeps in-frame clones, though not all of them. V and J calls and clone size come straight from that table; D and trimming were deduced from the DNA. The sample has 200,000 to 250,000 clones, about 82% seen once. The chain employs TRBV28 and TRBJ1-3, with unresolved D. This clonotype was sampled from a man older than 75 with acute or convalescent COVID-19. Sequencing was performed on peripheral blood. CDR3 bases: TGTGCCAGCAGTTTTCGTCCCTCTGGAAACACCATATATTTT. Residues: CASSFRPSGNTIYF.